This T cell receptor beta chain was captured by sequencing in a study of cytomegalovirus exposure and HLA in healthy donors. Regarding the study as a whole: Per a later analysis, HLA-associated TCR beta chains showed more clonal expansion than other, equally common TCR beta chains.

Of note for this clone: Its antigen is unknown.

PCR primers comprised 60 Vbeta and 13 Jbeta primers. Assay: immunoSEQ multiplex PCR; the TCRdb copy retains only in-frame clones and omits some. In the table there are about 190,000 clones, approximately 80% of which are singletons. V dropped 5 bases and J dropped 0 bases, with 13 bases sitting between them. This CDR3 spans 15 amino acids. Per the germline V gene, CDR1 is SGHTA and CDR2 is FQGNSA. Sequencing was performed on PBMCs. The receptor's source is a woman aged 50 to 60 in good health and CMV-seropositive. The gene calls are TRBV7-2 and TRBJ1-1, with D tentatively TRBD1 (6 bases). CDR3 bases: TGTGCCAGCAGCAGACAGACAGGCATGAACACTGAAGCTTTCTTT. Its translation is CASSRQTGMNTEAFF.